This TCR beta chain originates from a study of identical twins. Each CDR3 protein is one row after TCRdb ran MiXCR on the 5' RACE reads. The sample comprises under 1 million distinct CDR3 sequences, roughly an eighth of which are singletons, and around 1.5% rests with the top ten. Trimming left V 3 bases short and J 3 bases short, with 9 bases between. CDR3 size: 13 residues. From germline, CDR1 is SGHRS and CDR2 YFSETQ. Study-wide results and caveats: Not following the same donors, the study drew its conclusions from cross-sectional statistical analysis.

There are a few counts of this clonotype. What it binds is not known. The sample was also reused in another study, on yellow fever vaccine responses in identical twins.

V gene TRBV5-1 combines with J gene TRBJ1-2; D call uncertain. The receptor was isolated from a woman younger than 30 in good health. Sequences were obtained from PBMCs. In nucleotides, the CDR3 is TGCGCCAGCAGCTACGACGGGGACTATGGCTACACCTTC. The encoded protein is CASSYDGDYGYTF.